This entry lists 3 T cell receptor beta chains sequenced from one sample in a study of CD8+CD57+ T cells in acquired aplastic anemia. All sequencing subjects had displayed CD8+CD57+ cell expansion on flow cytometry. Genomic DNA, serving as template, underwent TCR beta VDJ and CDR3 profiling. TCRdb ran MiXCR on the reads and lists one entry per CDR3 protein. The table includes around 150,000 distinct CDR3 sequences, 40% to 55% detected once. The sequencing input was sorted CD4+, CD8+, or CD8+CD57+ T cells (not recorded which) from PBMCs. These receptor sequences come from a human donor with aplastic anemia.

The chain has TRBV10-3 and TRBJ2-7; D not resolved. Trimming removed 4 bases from V and 5 bases from J, with 18 bases in between. This CDR3 has 15 residues. Germline CDR1 is ENHRY and CDR2 is SYGVKD. The CDR3 DNA sequence: TGTGCCATCAGTGGAATCGACGTCACAGTAGACGAGCAGTACTTC. Translation gives CAISGIDVTVDEQYF.

There are a few counts of this clonotype. A read error is possible here, since a much larger clone lies one base away. The gene calls are TRBV5-1 and TRBJ2-7; D call uncertain. Per germline, CDR1 SGHRS and CDR2 YFSETQ. The CDR3 loop spans 13 amino acids. DNA for the CDR3: TGCGCCAGCAGCTCGACCCACTCCTGCGAGCAGTACTTC. Amino acids: CASSSTHSCEQYF.

Ten or more counts support this clonotype. The rearrangement uses TRBV11-2 and TRBJ1-1, with a weak D call TRBD1 (6 bases). CDR1 SGHAT and CDR2 FQNNGV come from the germline V gene. V gave up 1 base and J gave up 4 bases, with 7 bases separating them. The CDR3 extends over 13 amino acids. CDR3: CASSLVQGTEAFF. Written as DNA, the CDR3 is TGTGCCAGCAGCTTAGTACAGGGCACTGAAGCTTTCTTT. The full variable domain, rest sourced from reference TRBV11-2 and TRBJ1-1, is EAGVAQSPRYKIIEKRQSVAFWCNPISGHATLYWYQQILGQGPKLLIQFQNNGVVDDSQLPKDRFSAERLKGVDSTLKIQPAKLEDSAVYLCASSLVQGTEAFFGQGTRLTVV.